This T cell receptor (beta chain) appears in the sequencing data of a study of cytomegalovirus exposure and HLA in healthy donors. For the study at large: Of several hundred genotyped donors, around 84% clustered with self-reported Caucasian donors.

At collection, donors were nominally healthy, but unrecorded immune exposures were probable. The CDR3 is 15 amino acids. V was pared by 5 bases and J by 3 bases, with 14 bases between. Per the germline V gene, CDR1 is MGHDK and CDR2 is SYGVNS. Note on this clone: What it binds is unknown.

This PCR relied on a set of 60 Vbeta primers and 13 Jbeta primers. TCRdb keeps only in-frame clones here, not all; method: immunoSEQ multiplex PCR. There are tens of thousands of clones in the sample; roughly two thirds occur only once, and under 6.5% lies in the top ten. General study results and limits: A missense DCLRE1C variant was associated with V- and J-gene trimming of TCR beta chains in a later analysis, and an independent cohort replicated the association. Indistinguishability led to the exclusion of some V segments, TRBV6-2 and TRBV6-3 included.

Material: PBMCs. This sequence originates from a middle-aged man in good health and CMV-seronegative. The gene calls are TRBV25-1 and TRBJ1-3; D is unresolved. The CDR3 sequence: CASSPRARDGNTIYF. The CDR3 bases are TGTGCCAGCAGTCCCCGGGCCCGGGATGGAAACACCATATATTTT.